The 10 T cell receptor beta chains below were found in one sample sequenced in a study of blood T cell repertoires in COVID-19 (dated by TCRdb to 2020 to 2021). Library preparation employed the immunoSEQ multiplex PCR assay. TCRdb took over this immuneACCESS table, retaining in-frame rearrangements with V and J assigned. Such tables are incomplete; in checked studies, under half of the missing clones stem from an unresolved V gene, and the remainder is unexplained. The sample table records more than 85,000 clones; about 86% of these occur just once. The ten largest make up under 40% of the sample. The sequencing sample was made of peripheral blood. All receptors come from a man aged 80 or over with acute or convalescent COVID-19.

The chain has TRBV7-2 and TRBJ2-2; 14 bases fit TRBD2. The germline CDR1 and CDR2 sequences are SGHTA and FQGNSA. The CDR3 runs to 18 residues. V trimming: 7 bases; J trimming: 5 bases; junction bases outside the gene matches: 12. For the CDR3, the DNA is TGTGCCAGCACCCCTTCCGGACTAGCGGGAGGTGGGACCGGGGAGCTGTTTTTT. Translated, it gives CASTPSGLAGGGTGELFF.

This chain uses TRBV28 with TRBJ2-5, with TRBD2 matching 8 bases. The CDR3 covers 15 residues. Losses at the gene ends were 3 bases for V and 2 bases for J; bases not matched to a gene: 5. Germline-derived CDR1 and CDR2 are MDHEN and SYDVKM. The CDR3 spells CASSFSSSGQETQYF. CDR3 nucleotide sequence: TGTGCCAGCAGTTTTTCTTCTAGCGGGCAAGAGACCCAGTACTTC.

This clone was observed many times. CDR3 in amino acids: CATSRGNRGQADTQYF. CDR3 coding DNA: TGTGCCACCAGCAGAGGCAACAGGGGGCAGGCAGATACGCAGTATTTT. This rearrangement joins TRBV15 to TRBJ2-3; 9 positions agree with TRBD1. The CDR3 is made up of 16 amino acids. J lost 4 bases, V lost 1 base, and 6 bases had no gene match. CDR1 and CDR2 from the germline V gene are LNHNV and YYDKDF (reference sequence).

The V and J genes are TRBV28 and TRBJ1-1; D uncertain. The CDR3 spans 17 residues. Trimming shortened V by 4 bases and J by 3 bases, and 21 bases separated the two germline ends. Germline-derived CDR1 and CDR2 are MDHEN and SYDVKM. The DNA for the CDR3 is TGTGCCAGCAGTTCCCTCGATATGGACTCCCCTTACACTGAAGCTTTCTTT. This translates into CASSSLDMDSPYTEAFF.

The chain combines TRBV7-3 with TRBJ2-5; D is unclear. The germline V gene has CDR1 SGHTA and CDR2 FQGTGA. The CDR3 loop spans 13 amino acids. Trimming took off 4 bases at V and 5 bases at J, with 11 bases between the two ends. The CDR3 here is CASSSDIGETQYF. The CDR3 DNA sequence: TGTGCCAGCAGCTCCGATATCGGGGAGACCCAGTACTTC. The complete variable domain, with remaining parts taken from reference TRBV7-3 and TRBJ2-5, reads GAGVSQTPSNKVTEKGKYVELRCDPISGHTALYWYRQSLGQGPEFLIYFQGTGAADDSGLPNDRFFAVRPEGSVSTLKIQRTERGDSAVYLCASSSDIGETQYFGPGTRLLVL.

Written as DNA, the CDR3 is TGTGCCAGCAGTGAACTAGCGGGAGGTCAAGAGACCCAGTACTTC. The encoded protein is CASSELAGGQETQYF. This chain connects TRBV6-1 to TRBJ2-5, with 11 nucleotides matching TRBD2. J lost 2 bases, V lost 2 bases, and 1 base had no gene match. This CDR3 has 15 residues. Germline V gene sequence: CDR1 MNHNS, CDR2 SASEGT.

The CDR3 DNA reads as TGTGCCAGCAGTCCCCATCGTGAGGACGAGCAGTACTTC. It specifies CASSPHREDEQYF. This chain joins TRBV28 and TRBJ2-7; no definite D call. The germline V gene has CDR1 MDHEN and CDR2 SYDVKM. With 5 bases removed from V and 5 bases from J, the gap between germline ends came to 13 bases. The CDR3 is 13 residues long.

For the CDR3, the DNA is TGTGCCAGCAGTCATCTAGGGCAGGGGGCTTTAACTGAAGCTTTCTTT. Its protein is CASSHLGQGALTEAFF. This chain links TRBV14 with TRBJ1-1; 8 nucleotides align to TRBD1. The germline CDR1 and CDR2 sequences are SGHDN and FVKESK. CDR3 size: 16 residues. Losses at the gene ends were 6 bases for V and 5 bases for J; bases not matched to a gene: 14.

This chain links TRBV7-9 with TRBJ1-5; maybe TRBD1 (5 bases). Trimming pared 5 bases from V and 2 bases from J, leaving 13 bases between. Germline V gene lookup returns CDR1 SEHNR and CDR2 FQNEAQ (reference sequence). This CDR3 region has 15 residues. DNA for the CDR3: TGTGCCAGCAGCCTTGGGACTTTTGGCAATCAGCCCCAGCATTTT. Residues: CASSLGTFGNQPQHF.

The genes are TRBV7-9 and TRBJ1-1; TRBD1 agrees at 11 bases. CDR3 size: 14 residues. Losses at the gene ends were 3 bases for V and 5 bases for J; bases not matched to a gene: 2. Germline V lookup: CDR1 SEHNR, CDR2 FQNEAQ (reference sequence). As DNA, the CDR3 is TGTGCCAGCAGCTTTGGGACAGGGGGTACTGAAGCTTTCTTT. It encodes CASSFGTGGTEAFF.